A selection of T cell receptor beta chains follows, all from one sample in a study of shared clonotypes between healthy human individuals. Sequenced by immunoSEQ multiplex PCR; TCRdb stores in-frame clones only, minus some. The profile covers around 2.1 million clones, with approximately 94% appearing a single time and roughly 0.13% taken by the ten largest. The sample taken for sequencing was naive CD4+ T cells sorted from blood. These receptors were taken from a man aged 18 to 30 in good health. Both conserved end residues are part of each CDR3. The order of the fields is D gene, clone size, V gene, J gene, CDR3 protein, CDR3 DNA. The D gene is left open where the match is weak. Clone size is shown for a subset of rows, as once, few, many or a class of expanded clone.

d_gene: -; abundance: -; v_gene: TRBV28; j_gene: TRBJ2-2; CDR3aa: CASRPRTPNTGELFF; CDR3nt: TGTGCCAGCAGACCTCGGACACCTAACACCGGGGAGCTGTTTTTT
d_gene: TRBD2; abundance: -; v_gene: TRBV7-2; j_gene: TRBJ2-2; CDR3aa: CASSTLAGAVRELFF; CDR3nt: TGTGCCAGCAGCACGCTAGCGGGAGCGGTCCGGGAGCTGTTTTTT
d_gene: TRBD2; abundance: once; v_gene: TRBV4-1; j_gene: TRBJ2-7; CDR3aa: CASSQIPTSGVYEQYF; CDR3nt: TGCGCCAGCAGCCAAATACCGACTAGCGGGGTCTACGAGCAGTACTTC
d_gene: -; abundance: -; v_gene: TRBV15; j_gene: TRBJ2-7; CDR3aa: CATSRDLYYEQYF; CDR3nt: TGTGCCACCAGCAGAGATTTGTACTACGAGCAGTACTTC
d_gene: TRBD1; abundance: -; v_gene: TRBV29-1; j_gene: TRBJ2-5; CDR3aa: CSVLRTGETQYF; CDR3nt: TGCAGCGTTCTAAGGACAGGAGAGACCCAGTACTTC
d_gene: -; abundance: -; v_gene: TRBV7-2; j_gene: TRBJ2-7; CDR3aa: CASSLGTNFYEQYF; CDR3nt: TGTGCCAGCAGCTTAGGGACTAACTTCTACGAGCAGTACTTC
d_gene: TRBD1; abundance: -; v_gene: TRBV28; j_gene: TRBJ2-2; CDR3aa: CASSHRQGRGGGELFF; CDR3nt: TGTGCCAGCAGTCACAGACAGGGTCGAGGTGGCGGGGAGCTGTTTTTT
d_gene: TRBD2; abundance: -; v_gene: TRBV5-4; j_gene: TRBJ2-3; CDR3aa: CASSTDPYSGRFPDTQYF; CDR3nt: TGTGCCAGCAGCACGGATCCCTATAGCGGGAGGTTCCCAGATACGCAGTATTTT
d_gene: TRBD2; abundance: -; v_gene: TRBV5-4; j_gene: TRBJ2-3; CDR3aa: CASSPSGLAGGADTQYF; CDR3nt: TGTGCCAGCAGCCCCTCGGGACTAGCGGGAGGCGCAGATACGCAGTATTTT
d_gene: -; abundance: -; v_gene: TRBV6-1; j_gene: TRBJ2-7; CDR3aa: CASSLSGAMYEQYF; CDR3nt: TGTGCCAGCAGTCTCTCAGGTGCTATGTACGAGCAGTACTTC
d_gene: -; abundance: -; v_gene: TRBV5-1; j_gene: TRBJ1-3; CDR3aa: CASSEGSAGNTIYF; CDR3nt: TGCGCCAGCAGCGAGGGGTCGGCGGGAAACACCATATATTTT
d_gene: -; abundance: -; v_gene: TRBV2; j_gene: TRBJ2-3; CDR3aa: CASSEEGGSTDTQYF; CDR3nt: TGTGCCAGCAGTGAAGAAGGCGGCAGCACAGATACGCAGTATTTT
d_gene: -; abundance: -; v_gene: TRBV10-3; j_gene: TRBJ2-4; CDR3aa: CAISDDPSKNIQYF; CDR3nt: TGTGCCATCAGTGACGACCCAAGCAAAAACATTCAGTACTTC
d_gene: -; abundance: -; v_gene: TRBV5-1; j_gene: TRBJ2-5; CDR3aa: CASSLLNLIQETQYF; CDR3nt: TGCGCCAGCAGCCTACTAAACCTAATCCAAGAGACCCAGTACTTC
d_gene: -; abundance: -; v_gene: TRBV10-1; j_gene: TRBJ2-1; CDR3aa: CASRPEGGNEQFF; CDR3nt: TGCGCCAGCAGGCCCGAGGGTGGGAATGAGCAGTTCTTC
d_gene: TRBD1; abundance: once; v_gene: TRBV6-5; j_gene: TRBJ2-7; CDR3aa: CASSFRDRGSYEQYF; CDR3nt: TGTGCCAGCAGTTTTCGGGACAGGGGATCCTACGAGCAGTACTTC
d_gene: TRBD2; abundance: -; v_gene: TRBV10-3; j_gene: TRBJ2-1; CDR3aa: CATGVSSGRAGNNEQFF; CDR3nt: TGTGCCACGGGAGTTTCTAGCGGGAGGGCCGGTAACAATGAGCAGTTCTTC
d_gene: -; abundance: -; v_gene: TRBV28; j_gene: TRBJ2-7; CDR3aa: CASRPHPSSGWYF; CDR3nt: TGTGCCAGCAGACCCCACCCCTCTTCGGGTTGGTACTTC
d_gene: -; abundance: few; v_gene: TRBV7-9; j_gene: TRBJ1-6; CDR3aa: CASSLGGSYNSPLHF; CDR3nt: TGTGCCAGCAGCTTAGGGGGCTCCTATAATTCACCCCTCCACTTT
d_gene: -; abundance: -; v_gene: TRBV4-3; j_gene: TRBJ1-2; CDR3aa: CASSQDRANGYTF; CDR3nt: TGCGCCAGCAGCCAAGATCGCGCAAATGGCTACACCTTC
d_gene: -; abundance: -; v_gene: TRBV12-5; j_gene: TRBJ1-5; CDR3aa: CASGYNSNQPQHF; CDR3nt: TGTGCTAGTGGTTATAACAGCAATCAGCCCCAGCATTTT
d_gene: TRBD2; abundance: -; v_gene: TRBV28; j_gene: TRBJ2-3; CDR3aa: CASSPSGGARTDTQYF; CDR3nt: TGTGCCAGCAGCCCTAGCGGGGGGGCCCGGACAGATACGCAGTATTTT
d_gene: -; abundance: -; v_gene: TRBV18; j_gene: TRBJ1-1; CDR3aa: CASSSGLDTEAFF; CDR3nt: TGTGCCAGCTCTAGTGGGTTGGACACTGAAGCTTTCTTT
d_gene: TRBD1; abundance: -; v_gene: TRBV28; j_gene: TRBJ2-7; CDR3aa: CASRVGQGIYEQYF; CDR3nt: TGTGCCAGCAGGGTGGGACAGGGTATCTACGAGCAGTACTTC
d_gene: -; abundance: -; v_gene: TRBV18; j_gene: TRBJ2-5; CDR3aa: CASSPKPGLGQETQYF; CDR3nt: TGTGCCAGCTCACCGAAGCCGGGACTGGGCCAAGAGACCCAGTACTTC
d_gene: TRBD2; abundance: -; v_gene: TRBV5-1; j_gene: TRBJ2-6; CDR3aa: CASSLAPSGGAGANVLTF; CDR3nt: TGCGCCAGCAGCTTGGCCCCTAGCGGGGGGGCTGGGGCCAACGTCCTGACTTTC
d_gene: -; abundance: -; v_gene: TRBV18; j_gene: TRBJ2-2; CDR3aa: CASSPRSGANTGELFF; CDR3nt: TGTGCCAGCTCACCACGATCTGGCGCGAACACCGGGGAGCTGTTTTTT
d_gene: -; abundance: -; v_gene: TRBV7-2; j_gene: TRBJ2-5; CDR3aa: CASSYPNQETQYF; CDR3nt: TGTGCCAGCAGCTACCCCAATCAAGAGACCCAGTACTTC
d_gene: -; abundance: -; v_gene: TRBV4-3; j_gene: TRBJ2-2; CDR3aa: CASSQDGPRRELFF; CDR3nt: TGCGCCAGCAGCCAAGATGGCCCGAGGCGGGAGCTGTTTTTT
d_gene: -; abundance: -; v_gene: TRBV5-4; j_gene: TRBJ1-3; CDR3aa: CASSFVGPSSGNTIYF; CDR3nt: TGTGCCAGCAGCTTTGTTGGACCGAGCTCTGGAAACACCATATATTTT
d_gene: -; abundance: -; v_gene: TRBV7-8; j_gene: TRBJ2-7; CDR3aa: CASSERDGETVEQYF; CDR3nt: TGTGCCAGCAGCGAACGGGACGGAGAGACGGTTGAGCAGTACTTC
d_gene: TRBD2; abundance: -; v_gene: TRBV6-5; j_gene: TRBJ2-1; CDR3aa: CASSPGLASHNEQFF; CDR3nt: TGTGCCAGCAGTCCCGGACTAGCGAGCCACAATGAGCAGTTCTTC
d_gene: -; abundance: -; v_gene: TRBV27; j_gene: TRBJ1-1; CDR3aa: CASRPPGPNTEAFF; CDR3nt: TGTGCCAGCAGACCTCCGGGGCCGAACACTGAAGCTTTCTTT
d_gene: -; abundance: -; v_gene: TRBV2; j_gene: TRBJ2-3; CDR3aa: CASRASLVTSTDTQYF; CDR3nt: TGTGCCAGCAGAGCCTCACTGGTGACTAGCACAGATACGCAGTATTTT
d_gene: -; abundance: -; v_gene: TRBV10-3; j_gene: TRBJ2-7; CDR3aa: CAISESMGTGSYEQYF; CDR3nt: TGTGCCATCAGTGAATCCATGGGAACAGGATCCTACGAGCAGTACTTC
d_gene: TRBD2; abundance: -; v_gene: TRBV5-1; j_gene: TRBJ2-7; CDR3aa: CASSPGLAGSEGYF; CDR3nt: TGCGCCAGCAGCCCGGGACTAGCGGGGTCAGAAGGGTACTTC
d_gene: -; abundance: few; v_gene: TRBV9; j_gene: TRBJ2-5; CDR3aa: CASSVVPGYRETQYF; CDR3nt: TGTGCCAGCAGCGTAGTGCCGGGCTATCGAGAGACCCAGTACTTC
d_gene: -; abundance: once; v_gene: TRBV10-2; j_gene: TRBJ1-2; CDR3aa: CASSETRPGIPYGYTF; CDR3nt: TGCGCCAGCAGTGAGACTCGCCCAGGGATTCCCTATGGCTACACCTTC
d_gene: TRBD1; abundance: -; v_gene: TRBV7-2; j_gene: TRBJ1-6; CDR3aa: CASSATGTGNSPLHF; CDR3nt: TGTGCCAGCAGCGCAACCGGGACAGGGAATTCACCCCTCCACTTT
d_gene: TRBD1; abundance: once; v_gene: TRBV30; j_gene: TRBJ2-2; CDR3aa: CAWSVLGQGIGELFF; CDR3nt: TGTGCCTGGAGTGTCCTCGGACAGGGCATCGGGGAGCTGTTTTTT
d_gene: TRBD2; abundance: -; v_gene: TRBV10-3; j_gene: TRBJ2-2; CDR3aa: CAISGRGTSIAGELFF; CDR3nt: TGTGCCATCAGTGGGCGTGGGACTAGCATCGCCGGGGAGCTGTTTTTT
d_gene: -; abundance: -; v_gene: TRBV10-3; j_gene: TRBJ2-2; CDR3aa: CAIRAGATGELFF; CDR3nt: TGTGCCATCAGGGCCGGGGCCACCGGGGAGCTGTTTTTT
d_gene: -; abundance: -; v_gene: TRBV6-4; j_gene: TRBJ1-6; CDR3aa: CASSGESGSPLHF; CDR3nt: TGTGCCAGCAGTGGGGAATCAGGTTCACCCCTCCACTTT
d_gene: -; abundance: -; v_gene: TRBV4-1; j_gene: TRBJ1-2; CDR3aa: CASSQDTGGAKYGYTF; CDR3nt: TGCGCCAGCAGCCAAGATACCGGGGGCGCGAAGTATGGCTACACCTTC
d_gene: -; abundance: -; v_gene: TRBV6-1; j_gene: TRBJ1-2; CDR3aa: CASNSLGEGYGYTF; CDR3nt: TGTGCCAGCAACAGTTTAGGGGAAGGCTATGGCTACACCTTC
d_gene: -; abundance: -; v_gene: TRBV11-3; j_gene: TRBJ2-2; CDR3aa: CASSSGGTGELFF; CDR3nt: TGTGCCAGCAGCTCGGGTGGGACCGGGGAGCTGTTTTTT
d_gene: TRBD1; abundance: -; v_gene: TRBV30; j_gene: TRBJ2-2; CDR3aa: CAWSVGAGGLTGELFF; CDR3nt: TGTGCCTGGAGTGTAGGGGCAGGGGGCTTAACCGGGGAGCTGTTTTTT
d_gene: -; abundance: -; v_gene: TRBV4-3; j_gene: TRBJ2-7; CDR3aa: CASSQDRNSHETYEQYF; CDR3nt: TGCGCCAGCAGCCAAGATAGGAACAGCCACGAGACCTACGAGCAGTACTTC
d_gene: -; abundance: -; v_gene: TRBV5-1; j_gene: TRBJ2-7; CDR3aa: CASSFRFSYEQYF; CDR3nt: TGCGCCAGCAGCTTCCGATTCTCCTACGAGCAGTACTTC